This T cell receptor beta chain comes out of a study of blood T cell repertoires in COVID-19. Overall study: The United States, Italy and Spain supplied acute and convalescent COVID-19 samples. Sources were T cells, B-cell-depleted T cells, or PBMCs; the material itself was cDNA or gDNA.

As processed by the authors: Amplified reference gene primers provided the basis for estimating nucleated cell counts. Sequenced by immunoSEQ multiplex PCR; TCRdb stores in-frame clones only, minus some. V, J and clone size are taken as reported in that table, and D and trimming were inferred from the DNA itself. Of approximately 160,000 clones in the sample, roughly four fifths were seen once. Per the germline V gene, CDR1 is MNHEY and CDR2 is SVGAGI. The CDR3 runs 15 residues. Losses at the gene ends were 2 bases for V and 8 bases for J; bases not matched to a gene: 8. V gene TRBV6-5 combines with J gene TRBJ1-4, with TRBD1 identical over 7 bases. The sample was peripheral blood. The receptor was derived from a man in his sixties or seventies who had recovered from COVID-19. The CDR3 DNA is TGTGCCAGCAGTTACAGCCCCGACAGGGTCGAAAAACTGTTTTTT. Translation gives CASSYSPDRVEKLFF.